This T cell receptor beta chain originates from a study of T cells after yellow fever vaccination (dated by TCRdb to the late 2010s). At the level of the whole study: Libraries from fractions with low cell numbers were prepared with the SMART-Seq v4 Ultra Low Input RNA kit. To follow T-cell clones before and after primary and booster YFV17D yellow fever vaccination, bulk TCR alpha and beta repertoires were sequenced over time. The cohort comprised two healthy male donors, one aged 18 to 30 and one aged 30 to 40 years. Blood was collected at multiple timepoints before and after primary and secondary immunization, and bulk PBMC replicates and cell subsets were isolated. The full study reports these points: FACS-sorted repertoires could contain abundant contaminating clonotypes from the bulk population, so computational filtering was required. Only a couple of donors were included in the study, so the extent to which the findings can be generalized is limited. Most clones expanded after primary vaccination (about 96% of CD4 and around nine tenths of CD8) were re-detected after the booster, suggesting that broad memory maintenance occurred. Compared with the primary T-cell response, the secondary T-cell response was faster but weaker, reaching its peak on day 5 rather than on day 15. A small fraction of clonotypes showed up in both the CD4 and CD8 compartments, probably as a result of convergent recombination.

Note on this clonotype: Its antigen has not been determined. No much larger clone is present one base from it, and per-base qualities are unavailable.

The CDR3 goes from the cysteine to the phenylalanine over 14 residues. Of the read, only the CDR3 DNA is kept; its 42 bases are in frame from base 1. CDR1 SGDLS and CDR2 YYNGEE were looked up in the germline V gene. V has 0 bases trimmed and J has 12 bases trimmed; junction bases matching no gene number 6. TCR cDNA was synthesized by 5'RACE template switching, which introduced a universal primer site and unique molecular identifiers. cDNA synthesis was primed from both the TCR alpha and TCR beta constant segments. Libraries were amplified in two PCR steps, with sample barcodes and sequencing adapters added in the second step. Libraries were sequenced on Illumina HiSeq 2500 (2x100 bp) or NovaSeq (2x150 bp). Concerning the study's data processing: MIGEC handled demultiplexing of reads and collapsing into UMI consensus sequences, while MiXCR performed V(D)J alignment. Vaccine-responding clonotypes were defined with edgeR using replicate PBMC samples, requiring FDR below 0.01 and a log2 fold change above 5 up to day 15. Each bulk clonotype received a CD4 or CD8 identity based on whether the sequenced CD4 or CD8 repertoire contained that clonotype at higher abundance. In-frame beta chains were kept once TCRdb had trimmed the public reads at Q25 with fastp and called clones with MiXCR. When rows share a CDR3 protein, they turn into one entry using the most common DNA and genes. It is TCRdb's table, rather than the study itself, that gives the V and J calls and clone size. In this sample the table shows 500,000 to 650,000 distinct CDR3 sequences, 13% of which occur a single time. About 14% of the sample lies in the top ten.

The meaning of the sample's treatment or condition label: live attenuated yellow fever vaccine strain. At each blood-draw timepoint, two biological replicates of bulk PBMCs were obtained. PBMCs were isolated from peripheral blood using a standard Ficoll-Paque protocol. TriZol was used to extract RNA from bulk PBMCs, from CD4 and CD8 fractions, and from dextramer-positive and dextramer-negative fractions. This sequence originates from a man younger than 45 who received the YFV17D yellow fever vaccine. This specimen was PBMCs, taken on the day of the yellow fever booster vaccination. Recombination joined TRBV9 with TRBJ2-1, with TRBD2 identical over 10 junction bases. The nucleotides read TGTGCCAGCAGCGTAGACCTAGCGGGAGTTGGGCAGTTCTTC. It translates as CASSVDLAGVGQFF.